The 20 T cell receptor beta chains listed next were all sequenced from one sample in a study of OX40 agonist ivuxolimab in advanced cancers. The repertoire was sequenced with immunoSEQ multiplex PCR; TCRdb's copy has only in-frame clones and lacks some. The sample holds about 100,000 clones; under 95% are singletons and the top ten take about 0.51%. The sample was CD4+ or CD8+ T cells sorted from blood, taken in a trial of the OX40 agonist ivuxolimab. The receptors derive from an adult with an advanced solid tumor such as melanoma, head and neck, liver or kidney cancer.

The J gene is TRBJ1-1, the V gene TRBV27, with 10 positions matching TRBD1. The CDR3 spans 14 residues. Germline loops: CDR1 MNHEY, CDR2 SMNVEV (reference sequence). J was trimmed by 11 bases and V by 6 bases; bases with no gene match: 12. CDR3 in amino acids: CASSPMTTGGGAFF. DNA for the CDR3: TGTGCCAGCAGCCCCATGACGACAGGGGGCGGGGCTTTCTTT.

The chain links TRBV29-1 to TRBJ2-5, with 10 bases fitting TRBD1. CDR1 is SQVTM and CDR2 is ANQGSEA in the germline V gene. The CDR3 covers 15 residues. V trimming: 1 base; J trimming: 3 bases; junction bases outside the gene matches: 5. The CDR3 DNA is TGCAGCGTTGAAGCTCCGGGACAGGGGAAAGAGACCCAGTACTTC. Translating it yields CSVEAPGQGKETQYF.

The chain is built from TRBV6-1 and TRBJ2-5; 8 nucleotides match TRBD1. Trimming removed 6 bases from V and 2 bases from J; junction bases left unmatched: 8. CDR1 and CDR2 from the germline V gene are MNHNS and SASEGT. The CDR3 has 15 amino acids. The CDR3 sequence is CASRRRQGRQETQYF. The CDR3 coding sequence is TGTGCCAGCAGGCGCAGACAGGGGCGTCAAGAGACCCAGTACTTC.

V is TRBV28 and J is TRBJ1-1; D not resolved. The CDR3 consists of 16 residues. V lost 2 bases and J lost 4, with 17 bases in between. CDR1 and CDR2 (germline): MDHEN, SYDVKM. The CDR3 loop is CASSLGRVVGSTEAFF. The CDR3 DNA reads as TGTGCCAGCAGTTTAGGAAGGGTCGTAGGATCCACTGAAGCTTTCTTT.

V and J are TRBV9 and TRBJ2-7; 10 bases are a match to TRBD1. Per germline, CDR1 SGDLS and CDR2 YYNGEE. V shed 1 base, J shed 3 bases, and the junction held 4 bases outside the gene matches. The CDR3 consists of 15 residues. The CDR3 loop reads CASSVTGTGDYEQYF. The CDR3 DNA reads TGTGCCAGCAGCGTAACCGGGACAGGGGACTACGAGCAGTACTTC.

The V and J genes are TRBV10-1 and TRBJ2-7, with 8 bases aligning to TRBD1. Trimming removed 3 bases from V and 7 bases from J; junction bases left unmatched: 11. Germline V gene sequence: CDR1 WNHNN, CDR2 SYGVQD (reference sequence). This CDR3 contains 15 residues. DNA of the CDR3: TGCGCCAGCAGTGATGGGCGCAGGGGGCGCGGGGAGCAGTACTTC. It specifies CASSDGRRGRGEQYF.

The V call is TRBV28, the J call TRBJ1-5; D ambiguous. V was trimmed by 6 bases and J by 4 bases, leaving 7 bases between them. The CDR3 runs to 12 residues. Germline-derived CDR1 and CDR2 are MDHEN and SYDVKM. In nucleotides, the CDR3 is TGTGCCAGCAGCCCTCAGAATCAGCCCCAGCATTTT. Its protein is CASSPQNQPQHF.

The CDR3 here is CASSATSGRFLFF. The CDR3 nucleotides read TGTGCCAGCAGTGCAACTAGCGGGAGGTTCCTGTTCTTC. This rearrangement joins TRBV6-1 to TRBJ2-1; the match to TRBD2 covers 12 bases. The trim removed 4 bases at V and 15 bases at J, leaving 7 bases unmatched. CDR1 is MNHNS and CDR2 is SASEGT in the germline V gene. CDR3 length equals 13 residues.

The CDR3 region has the DNA TGTGCCAGCAGCACCAGACAGGGCCTAAGCTCTGGGGCCAACGTCCTGACTTTC. This gives the protein CASSTRQGLSSGANVLTF. The chain carries TRBV7-2 and TRBJ2-6; 7 bases are shared with TRBD1. The V gene's germline CDR1 is SGHTA and CDR2 FQGNSA. V lost 5 bases, J lost 0 bases, and 10 bases stayed unmatched. The CDR3 runs 18 residues.

CDR3 protein: CASGLSSSYNEQFF. DNA of the CDR3: TGTGCCAGCGGCCTCTCTAGCTCCTACAATGAGCAGTTCTTC. V is TRBV9 and J is TRBJ2-1; D ambiguous. This CDR3 has 14 residues. Germline V lookup: CDR1 SGDLS, CDR2 YYNGEE. V lost 7 bases to trimming and J lost 0 bases, with 11 bases between them.

CDR3 coding DNA: TGTGCCACCAGCAGAGGGACTAGCGGCCCACCGAGCACAGATACGCAGTATTTT. Amino acids: CATSRGTSGPPSTDTQYF. V gene TRBV15 combines with J gene TRBJ2-3; TRBD2 matches 10 bases. CDR1 and CDR2 (germline): LNHNV, YYDKDF (reference sequence). The CDR3 has 18 amino acids. The V segment lost 1 base and the J segment 0 bases; nucleotides outside the gene matches: 7.

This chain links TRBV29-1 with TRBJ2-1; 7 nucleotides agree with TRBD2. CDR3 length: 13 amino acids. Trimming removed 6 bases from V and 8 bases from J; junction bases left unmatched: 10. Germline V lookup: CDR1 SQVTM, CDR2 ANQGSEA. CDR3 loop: CSVFSGRVDEQFF. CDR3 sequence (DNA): TGCAGCGTGTTCTCAGGGAGGGTCGATGAGCAGTTCTTC.

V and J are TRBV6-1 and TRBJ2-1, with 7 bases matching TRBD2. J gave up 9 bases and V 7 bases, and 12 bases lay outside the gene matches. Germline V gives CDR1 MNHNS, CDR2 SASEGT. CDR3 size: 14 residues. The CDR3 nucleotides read TGTGCCAGCATCAGGGCGGGAGTGGAGAGTGAGCAGTTCTTC. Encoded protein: CASIRAGVESEQFF.

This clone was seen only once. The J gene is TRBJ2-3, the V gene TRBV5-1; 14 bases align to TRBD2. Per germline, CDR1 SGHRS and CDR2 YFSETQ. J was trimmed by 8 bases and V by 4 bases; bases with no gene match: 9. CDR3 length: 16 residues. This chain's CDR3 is CASSTETSGRGGTQYF. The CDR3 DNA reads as TGCGCCAGCAGCACCGAGACTAGCGGGAGGGGAGGTACGCAGTATTTT. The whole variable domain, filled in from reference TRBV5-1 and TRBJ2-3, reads KAGVTQTPRYLIKTRGQQVTLSCSPISGHRSVSWYQQTPGQGLQFLFEYFSETQRNKGNFPGRFSGRQFSNSRSEMNVSTLELGDSALYLCASSTETSGRGGTQYFGPGTRLTVL.

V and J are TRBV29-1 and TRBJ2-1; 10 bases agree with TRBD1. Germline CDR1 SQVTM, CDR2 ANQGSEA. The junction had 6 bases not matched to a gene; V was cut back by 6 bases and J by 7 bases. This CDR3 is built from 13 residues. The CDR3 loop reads CSVDRGLGNEQFF. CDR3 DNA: TGCAGCGTAGACAGGGGGCTTGGAAATGAGCAGTTCTTC.

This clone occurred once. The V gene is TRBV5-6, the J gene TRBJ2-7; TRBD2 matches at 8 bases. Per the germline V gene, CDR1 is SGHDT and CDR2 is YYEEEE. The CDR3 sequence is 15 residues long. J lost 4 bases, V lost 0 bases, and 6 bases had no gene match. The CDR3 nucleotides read TGTGCCAGCAGCTTGGCGGGAGGGAAAAGATACGAGCAGTACTTC. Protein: CASSLAGGKRYEQYF.

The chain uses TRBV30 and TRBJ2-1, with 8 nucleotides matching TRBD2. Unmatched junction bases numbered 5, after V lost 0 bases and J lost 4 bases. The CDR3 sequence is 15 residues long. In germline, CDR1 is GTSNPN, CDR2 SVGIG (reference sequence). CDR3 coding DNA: TGTGCCTGGAGTGTCCCCAGCGGGAGATACAATGAGCAGTTCTTC. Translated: CAWSVPSGRYNEQFF.

CDR3 region: CASRPGTGRGNEQFF. In nucleotides, the CDR3 is TGTGCCAGCAGGCCCGGGACAGGGCGTGGCAATGAGCAGTTCTTC. The rearrangement joins TRBV6-4 to TRBJ2-1; 9 bases line up with TRBD1. In germline, CDR1 is MRHNA, CDR2 SNTAGT. V dropped 6 bases and J dropped 6; count of bases not matched to a gene: 9. This CDR3 is built from 15 residues.

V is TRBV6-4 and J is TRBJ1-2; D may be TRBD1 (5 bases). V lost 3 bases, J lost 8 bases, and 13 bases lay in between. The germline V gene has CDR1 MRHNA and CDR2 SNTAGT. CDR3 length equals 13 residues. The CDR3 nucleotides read TGTGCCAGCAGTGAATCCCCCTACAGGGGCTACACCTTC. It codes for CASSESPYRGYTF.

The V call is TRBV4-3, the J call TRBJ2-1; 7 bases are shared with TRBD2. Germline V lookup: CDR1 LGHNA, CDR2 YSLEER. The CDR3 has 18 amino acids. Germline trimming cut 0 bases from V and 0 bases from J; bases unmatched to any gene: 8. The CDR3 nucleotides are TGCGCCAGCAGCCAAGATAGCCTAGCGGTCTTCTCCTACAATGAGCAGTTCTTC. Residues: CASSQDSLAVFSYNEQFF.